The present entry profiles one TCR beta chain with its context. This entry belongs to a study of OX40 agonist ivuxolimab in advanced cancers. This CDR3 spans 12 amino acids. The ends were cut back, 2 bases at V and 5 bases at J, with 7 bases in the middle. CDR1 and CDR2 (germline): SGHKS, YYEKEE (reference sequence). The protocol was immunoSEQ multiplex PCR, while the TCRdb copy is restricted to in-frame clones and leaves out a portion. The repertoire holds 50,000 to 65,000 clones, with approximately 90% as singletons. The TCR sequence derives from an adult with an advanced solid tumor such as melanoma, head and neck, liver or kidney cancer. The input for sequencing was CD4+ or CD8+ T cells sorted from blood, taken in a trial of the OX40 agonist ivuxolimab. The V call is TRBV5-5, the J call TRBJ2-5; D may be TRBD2 (5 bases). The CDR3 sequence: CASSLTGETQYF. The CDR3 nucleotides read TGTGCCAGCAGCTTAACGGGGGAGACCCAGTACTTC.